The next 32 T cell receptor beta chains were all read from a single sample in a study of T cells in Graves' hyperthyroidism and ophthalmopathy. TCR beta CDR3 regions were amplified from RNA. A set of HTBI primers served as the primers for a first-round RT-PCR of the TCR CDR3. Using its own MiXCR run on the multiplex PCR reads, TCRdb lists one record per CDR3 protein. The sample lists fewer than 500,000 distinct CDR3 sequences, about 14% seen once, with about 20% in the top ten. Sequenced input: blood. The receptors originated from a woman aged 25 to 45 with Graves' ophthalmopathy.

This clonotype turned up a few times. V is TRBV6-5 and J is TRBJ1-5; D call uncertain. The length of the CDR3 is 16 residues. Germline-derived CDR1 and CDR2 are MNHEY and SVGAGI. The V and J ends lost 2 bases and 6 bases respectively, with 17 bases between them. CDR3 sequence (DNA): TGTGCCAGCAGTTACACAAGTCACCCGGTCACTCAGCCCCAGCATTTT. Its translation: CASSYTSHPVTQPQHF.

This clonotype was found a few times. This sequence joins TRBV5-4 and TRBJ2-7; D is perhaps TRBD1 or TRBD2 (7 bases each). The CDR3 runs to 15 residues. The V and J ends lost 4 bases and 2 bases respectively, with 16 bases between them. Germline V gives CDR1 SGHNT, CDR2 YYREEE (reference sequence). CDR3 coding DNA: TGTGCCAGCAGCCCAGGGGGGGGACAGACCTACGAGCAGTACTTC. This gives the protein CASSPGGGQTYEQYF.

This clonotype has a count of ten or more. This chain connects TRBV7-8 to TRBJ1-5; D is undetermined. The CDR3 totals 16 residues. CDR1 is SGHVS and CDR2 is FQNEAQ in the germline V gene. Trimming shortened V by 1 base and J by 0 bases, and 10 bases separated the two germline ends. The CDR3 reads CASSLESRYSNQPQHF. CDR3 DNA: TGTGCCAGCAGCTTAGAGTCCAGGTATAGCAATCAGCCCCAGCATTTT.

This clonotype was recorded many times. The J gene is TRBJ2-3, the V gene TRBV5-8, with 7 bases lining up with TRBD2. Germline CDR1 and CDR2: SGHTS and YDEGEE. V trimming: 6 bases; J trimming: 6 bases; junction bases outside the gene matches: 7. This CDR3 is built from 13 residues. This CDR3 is CASKVRGGDTQYF. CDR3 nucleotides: TGTGCCAGCAAGGTCCGGGGAGGGGATACGCAGTATTTT.

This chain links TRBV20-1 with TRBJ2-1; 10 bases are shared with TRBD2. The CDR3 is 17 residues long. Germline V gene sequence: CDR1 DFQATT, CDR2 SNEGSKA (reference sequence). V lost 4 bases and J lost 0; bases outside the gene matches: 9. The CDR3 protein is CSAIVPSGSISYNEQFF. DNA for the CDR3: TGCAGTGCTATAGTTCCTAGCGGGAGTATCTCCTACAATGAGCAGTTCTTC.

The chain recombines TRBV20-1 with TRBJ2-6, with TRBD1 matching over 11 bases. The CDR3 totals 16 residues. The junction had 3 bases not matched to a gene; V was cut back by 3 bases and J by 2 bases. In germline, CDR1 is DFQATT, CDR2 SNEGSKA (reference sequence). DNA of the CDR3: TGCAGTGCTAGCCGGGACAGGGGGGCTGGGGCCAACGTCCTGACTTTC. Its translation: CSASRDRGAGANVLTF.

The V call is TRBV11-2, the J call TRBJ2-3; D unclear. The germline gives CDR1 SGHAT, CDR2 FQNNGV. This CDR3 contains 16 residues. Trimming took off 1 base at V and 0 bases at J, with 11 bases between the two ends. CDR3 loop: CASSLASSLSTDTQYF. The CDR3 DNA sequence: TGTGCCAGCAGCTTAGCCTCGAGCCTTAGCACAGATACGCAGTATTTT.

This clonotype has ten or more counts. Here the CDR3 DNA reads TGTGCCAGTACTCCTGAGGGGTGGGGACAGCCCCAGCATTTT. It yields the protein CASTPEGWGQPQHF. This chain uses TRBV19 with TRBJ1-5; D possibly corresponds to TRBD1 (5 bases). This CDR3 comprises 14 residues. The germline V gene has CDR1 LNHDA and CDR2 SQIVND (reference sequence). The germline V and J ends were trimmed by 7 bases and 7 bases, with 17 bases remaining between them.

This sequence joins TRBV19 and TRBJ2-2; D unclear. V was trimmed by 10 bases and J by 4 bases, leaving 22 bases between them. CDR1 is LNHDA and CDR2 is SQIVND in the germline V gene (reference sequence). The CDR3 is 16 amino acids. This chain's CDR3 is CATSTVVPSVTGELFF. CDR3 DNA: TGTGCCACGTCTACGGTCGTCCCGTCGGTCACCGGGGAGCTGTTTTTT. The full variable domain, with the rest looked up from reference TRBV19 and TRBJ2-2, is DGGITQSPKYLFRKEGQNVTLSCEQNLNHDAMYWYRQDPGQGLRLIYYSQIVNDFQKGDIAEGYSVSREKKESFPLTVTSAQKNPTAFYLCATSTVVPSVTGELFFGEGSRLTVL.

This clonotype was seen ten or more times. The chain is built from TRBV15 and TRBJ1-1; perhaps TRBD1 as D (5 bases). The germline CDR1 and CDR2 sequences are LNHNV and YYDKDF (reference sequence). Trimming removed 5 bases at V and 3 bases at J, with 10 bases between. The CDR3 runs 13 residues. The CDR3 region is CATSLRADTEAFF. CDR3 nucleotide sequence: TGTGCCACCAGCCTCAGGGCAGACACTGAAGCTTTCTTT.

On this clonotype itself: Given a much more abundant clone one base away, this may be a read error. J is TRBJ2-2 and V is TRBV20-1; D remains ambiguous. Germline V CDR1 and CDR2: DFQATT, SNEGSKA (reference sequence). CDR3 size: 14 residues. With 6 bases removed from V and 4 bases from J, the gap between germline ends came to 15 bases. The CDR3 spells CSAPLGASTGELFF. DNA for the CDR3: TGCAGTGCCCCGCTAGGCGCGAGCACCGGGGAGCTGTTTTTT.

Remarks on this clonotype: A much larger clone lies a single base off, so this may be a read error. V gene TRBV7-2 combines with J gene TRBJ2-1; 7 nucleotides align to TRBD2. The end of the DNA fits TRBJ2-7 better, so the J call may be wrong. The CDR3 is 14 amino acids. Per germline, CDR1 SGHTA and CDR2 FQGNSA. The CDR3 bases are TGTGCCAGCGGTCTTGGACTAGGATACAATGAGCAGTACTTC. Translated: CASGLGLGYNEQYF.

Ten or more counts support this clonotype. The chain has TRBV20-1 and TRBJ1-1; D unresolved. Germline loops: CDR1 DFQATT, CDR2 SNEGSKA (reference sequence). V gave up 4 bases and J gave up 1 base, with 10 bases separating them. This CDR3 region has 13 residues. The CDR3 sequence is CSAISGTNTEAFF. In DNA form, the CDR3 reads TGCAGTGCTATATCCGGAACGAACACTGAAGCTTTCTTT.

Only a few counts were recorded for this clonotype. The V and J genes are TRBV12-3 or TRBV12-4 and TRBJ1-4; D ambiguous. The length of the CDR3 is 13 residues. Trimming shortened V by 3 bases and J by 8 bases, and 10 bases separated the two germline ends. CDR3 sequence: CASSFNRGEKLFF. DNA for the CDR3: TGTGCCAGCAGTTTTAACCGGGGAGAAAAACTGTTTTTT.

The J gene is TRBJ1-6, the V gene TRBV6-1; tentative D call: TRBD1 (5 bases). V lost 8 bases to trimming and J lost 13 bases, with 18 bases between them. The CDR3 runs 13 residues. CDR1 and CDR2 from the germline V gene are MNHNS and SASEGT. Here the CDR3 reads CASSGKGVYPLHF. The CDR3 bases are TGTGCCAGCTCGGGGAAAGGGGTTTACCCCCTCCACTTT.

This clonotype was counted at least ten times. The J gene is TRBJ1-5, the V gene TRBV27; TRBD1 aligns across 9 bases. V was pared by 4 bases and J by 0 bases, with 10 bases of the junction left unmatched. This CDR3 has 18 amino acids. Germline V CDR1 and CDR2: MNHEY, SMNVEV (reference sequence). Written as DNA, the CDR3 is TGTGCCAGCAGTTCAAACAGGGGGCTTCTGTATAGCAATCAGCCCCAGCATTTT. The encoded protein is CASSSNRGLLYSNQPQHF.

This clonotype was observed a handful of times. In nucleotides, the CDR3 is TGCGCCAGCAGCTATGGGGGGAACACCGGGGAGCTGTTTTTT. Protein: CASSYGGNTGELFF. The rearrangement uses TRBV5-1 and TRBJ2-2; D might be TRBD1 or TRBD2, each matching 5 bases. Germline CDR1 is SGHRS and CDR2 is YFSETQ. Trimming took off 3 bases at V and 1 base at J, with 7 bases between the two ends. There are 14 residues in the CDR3.

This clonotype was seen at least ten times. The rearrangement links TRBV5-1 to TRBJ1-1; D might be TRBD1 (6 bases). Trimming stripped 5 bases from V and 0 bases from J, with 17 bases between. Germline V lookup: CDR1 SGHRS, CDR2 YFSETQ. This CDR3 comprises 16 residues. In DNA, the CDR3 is TGCGCCAGCAGGGCGGGGGCGGCGTATATGAACACTGAAGCTTTCTTT. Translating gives CASRAGAAYMNTEAFF. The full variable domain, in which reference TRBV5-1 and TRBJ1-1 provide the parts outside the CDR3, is KAGVTQTPRYLIKTRGQQVTLSCSPISGHRSVSWYQQTPGQGLQFLFEYFSETQRNKGNFPGRFSGRQFSNSRSEMNVSTLELGDSALYLCASRAGAAYMNTEAFFGQGTRLTVV.

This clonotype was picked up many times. Written as DNA, the CDR3 is TGTGCCAGCAGCTTAGGAGGCATTGAGCAGTTCTTC. Protein sequence: CASSLGGIEQFF. The rearrangement links TRBV5-6 to TRBJ2-1, with D possibly matching TRBD2 (5 bases). The CDR3 loop spans 12 amino acids. Germline assignment: CDR1 SGHDT and CDR2 YYEEEE. V shed 2 bases and J shed 9 bases, with 9 bases lying between them. Based on the CDR3 plus reference TRBV5-6 and TRBJ2-1, the full variable domain is DAGVTQSPTHLIKTRGQQVTLRCSPKSGHDTVSWYQQALGQGPQFIFQYYEEEERQRGNFPDRFSGHQFPNYSSELNVNALLLGDSALYLCASSLGGIEQFFGPGTRLTVL.

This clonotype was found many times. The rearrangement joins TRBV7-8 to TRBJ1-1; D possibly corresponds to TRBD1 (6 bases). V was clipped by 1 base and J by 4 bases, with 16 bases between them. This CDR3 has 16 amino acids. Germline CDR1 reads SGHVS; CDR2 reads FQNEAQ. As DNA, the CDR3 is TGTGCCAGCAGCTTAGACAGGGCCCCGCGATTCACTGAAGCTTTCTTT. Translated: CASSLDRAPRFTEAFF.

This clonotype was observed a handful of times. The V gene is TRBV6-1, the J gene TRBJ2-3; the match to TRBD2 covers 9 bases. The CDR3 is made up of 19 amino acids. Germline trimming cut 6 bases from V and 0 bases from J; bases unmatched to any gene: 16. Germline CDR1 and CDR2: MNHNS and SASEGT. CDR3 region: CASRKGRGGSFWSTDTQYF. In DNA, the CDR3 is TGTGCCAGCAGAAAAGGGCGGGGGGGCTCTTTCTGGAGCACAGATACGCAGTATTTT.

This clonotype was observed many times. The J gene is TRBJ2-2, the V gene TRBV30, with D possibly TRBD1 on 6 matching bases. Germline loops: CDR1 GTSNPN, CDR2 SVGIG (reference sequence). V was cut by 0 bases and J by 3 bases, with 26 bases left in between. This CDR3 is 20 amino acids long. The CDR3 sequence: CAWSVPWWAGELRDTGELFF. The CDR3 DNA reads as TGTGCCTGGAGTGTACCCTGGTGGGCAGGGGAACTTCGGGACACCGGGGAGCTGTTTTTT.

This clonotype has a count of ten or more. CDR3 sequence: CASWGTNYGYTF. CDR3 bases: TGTGCCAGCTGGGGAACTAACTATGGCTACACCTTC. The gene calls are TRBV6-1 and TRBJ1-2, with D hard to call. Per the germline V gene, CDR1 is MNHNS and CDR2 is SASEGT. This CDR3 has 12 residues. V dropped 8 bases and J dropped 0 bases, with 7 bases sitting between them.

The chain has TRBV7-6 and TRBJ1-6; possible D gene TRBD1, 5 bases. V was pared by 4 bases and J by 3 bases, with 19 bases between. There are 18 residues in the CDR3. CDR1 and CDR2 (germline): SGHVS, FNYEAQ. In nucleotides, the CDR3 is TGTGCCAGCAGCTCACCTGGGGGAGTAGGGAACTATAATTCACCCCTCCACTTT. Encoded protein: CASSSPGGVGNYNSPLHF.

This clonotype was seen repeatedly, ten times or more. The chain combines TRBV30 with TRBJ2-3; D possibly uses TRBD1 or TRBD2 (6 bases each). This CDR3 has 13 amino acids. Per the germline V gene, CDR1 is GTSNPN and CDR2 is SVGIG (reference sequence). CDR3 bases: TGTGTCAGGGGCGGGGTGTCCCCAGATACGCAGTATTTT. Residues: CVRGGVSPDTQYF.

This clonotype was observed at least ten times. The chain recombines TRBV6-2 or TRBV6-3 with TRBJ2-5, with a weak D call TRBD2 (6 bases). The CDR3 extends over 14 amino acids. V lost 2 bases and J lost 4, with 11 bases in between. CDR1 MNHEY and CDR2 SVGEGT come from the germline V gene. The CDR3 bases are TGTGCCAGCAGTTACCTTCGGGGGTCAGAGACCCAGTACTTC. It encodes CASSYLRGSETQYF.

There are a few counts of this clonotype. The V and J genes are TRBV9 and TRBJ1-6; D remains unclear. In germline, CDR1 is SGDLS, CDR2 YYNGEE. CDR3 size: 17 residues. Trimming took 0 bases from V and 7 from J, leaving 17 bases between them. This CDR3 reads CASSVDPGTPNNSPLHF. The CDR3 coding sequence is TGTGCCAGCAGCGTAGACCCCGGCACCCCGAACAATTCACCCCTCCACTTT.

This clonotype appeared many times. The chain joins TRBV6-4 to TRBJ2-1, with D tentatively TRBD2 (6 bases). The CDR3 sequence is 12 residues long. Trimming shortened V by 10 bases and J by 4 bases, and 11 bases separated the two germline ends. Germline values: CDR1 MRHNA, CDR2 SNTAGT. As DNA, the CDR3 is TGTGCCACCGGGACTGAGTACAATGAGCAGTTCTTC. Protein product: CATGTEYNEQFF.

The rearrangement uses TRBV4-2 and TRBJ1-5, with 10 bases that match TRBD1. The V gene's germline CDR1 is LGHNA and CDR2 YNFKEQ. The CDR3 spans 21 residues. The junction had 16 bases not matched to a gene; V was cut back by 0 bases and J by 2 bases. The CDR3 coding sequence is TGTGCCAGCAGCCAAGATGGGCTGAGTGGGACAGGGGAAGATGGCAATCAGCCCCAGCATTTT. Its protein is CASSQDGLSGTGEDGNQPQHF.

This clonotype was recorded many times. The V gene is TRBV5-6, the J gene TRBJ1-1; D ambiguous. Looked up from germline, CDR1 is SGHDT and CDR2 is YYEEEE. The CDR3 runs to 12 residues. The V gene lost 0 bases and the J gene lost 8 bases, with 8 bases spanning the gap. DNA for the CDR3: TGTGCCAGCAGCTTGGACAGCAAAGAAGCTTTCTTT. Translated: CASSLDSKEAFF.

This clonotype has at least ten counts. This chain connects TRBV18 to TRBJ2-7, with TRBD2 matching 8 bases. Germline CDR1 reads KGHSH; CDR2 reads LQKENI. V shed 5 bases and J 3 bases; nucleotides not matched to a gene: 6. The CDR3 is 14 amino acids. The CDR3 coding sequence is TGTGCCAGCTCAACAGCGGGGGCCTACTACGAGCAGTACTTC. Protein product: CASSTAGAYYEQYF.

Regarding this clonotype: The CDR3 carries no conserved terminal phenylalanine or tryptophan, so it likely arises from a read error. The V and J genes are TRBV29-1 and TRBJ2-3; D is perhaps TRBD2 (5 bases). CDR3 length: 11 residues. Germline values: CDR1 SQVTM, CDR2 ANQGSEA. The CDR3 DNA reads TGCAACGAGGGAAGCACAGATACGCAGTATCTT. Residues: CNEGSTDTQYL.